One TCR beta chain is described in this entry. Its antigen target is currently unknown. Qualities for individual bases were not recorded, and no much larger clone is one base off. At the junction V is shortened by 10 bases and J by 11 bases, with 26 bases in between. The CDR3 starts with the cysteine, ends with the phenylalanine, and has 14 residues. Only the CDR3 region is kept as DNA, spanning 42 bases read in frame from base 1. From the germline V gene, CDR1 is MRHNA and CDR2 is SNTAGT. CD8 naive samples were obtained by positive selection for CCR7 among CD45RO-negative cells, yielding a CD45RA+CCR7+ population from which TemRA cells were excluded. The donors were healthy, HIV-negative adults with no recently reported acute infections or vaccinations. Every donor was a Caucasian adult living in Nashville, Tennessee, USA. After blood collection by leukapheresis, PBMCs were isolated using Ficoll-Histopaque density gradient centrifugation and then cryopreserved in the vapor phase of liquid nitrogen. Purity and quantity of every magnetically sorted T cell population were checked by analytical flow cytometry. Genomic DNA was isolated from every sorted fraction and measured by UV absorbance on a Nanodrop 2000c.

The data belong to a study of shared clonotypes between healthy human individuals (dated by TCRdb to 2020 to 2021). Notes on the research overall: A few men and a couple of women, aged 18 to 49 years, made up the cohort. For each donor, three plates each were used for CD4 naive and CD4 memory, two plates were used for CD8 naive, and one plate was used for CD8 memory. To estimate repertoire size and how much clonotype sharing occurs between individuals, the study deeply sequenced the blood TCR repertoires of five or six healthy adults. To increase sequencing depth and limit assay-specific biases, different laboratories used diverse techniques to prepare libraries and sequence TCR repertoires. Per donor, leukapheresis produced somewhere between about 0.94 and 9.5 billion PBMCs.

What the study reported, not specific to this receptor: Naive subsets generally had larger estimated clonotype richness than memory subsets. Based on pairwise subsampling, the degree of clonotype sharing among donors was expected to be affected by sequencing depth. When several donors were compared, the shared fraction of clonotypes was about 5.2% for naive CD4, approximately 3.5% for naive CD8, about 2.5% for memory CD4, and around 0.37% for memory CD8. Sampling was restricted to blood, and TCR repertoires in tissue are likely to differ from TCR repertoires in blood. Clonotypes shared by all four sorted-subset donors showed higher generation probabilities than non-shared clonotypes. Rarefaction of sorted-subset datasets indicated incomplete sequencing despite the large sequencing depth. Because the study included a small number of donors, the genetic and exposure-history diversity represented was limited.

Using the deep immunoSEQ assay, multiplex PCR amplified TCR CDR3 regions from genomic DNA. Extracted genomic DNA from each cell subset was spread evenly across all wells of several immunoSEQ 96-well plates, with each plate serving as a replicate. For sorted subsets, each replicate PCR was loaded with about 0.2 ug genomic DNA, equivalent to about 30,000 T cell genomes. Purified libraries were quantified with a Qubit 3.0 fluorometer, sized on a Bioanalyzer 2100, and re-quantified with the KAPA Library Quantification kit. Each immunoSEQ 96-well plate was sequenced on its own single-read 150-cycle Illumina NextSeq 550 flow cell. Per the original workflow: Because the immunoSEQ output held only junctional sequences and lacked quality scores, the filtering could not match the filtering applied to full-length reads. To assign V/J genes and CDR3, sequences were annotated using PyIR, a Python wrapper for IgBLAST v1.9, with IMGT germline references. Any read was removed if the V/J assignment was weak (E-value above 1e-6), the CDR3 was missing, or the read contained stop codons, out-of-frame junctions, or ambiguous translated residues. V3J clonotypes were defined by identical inferred V gene, J gene, and CDR3 amino acid sequence. Percentage overlap between repertoires was computed as shared unique clonotypes divided by the size of the smaller repertoire. Three approaches were used to assess repertoire richness: RTK rarefaction, the Chao1 estimator, and Recon v2.1 estimates of unobserved clonotypes. For all TCRbeta clonotypes obtained by the gDNA method from a few donors, generation probabilities were computed with OLGA. TCRdb mirrors the immuneACCESS table, restricted to in-frame sequences. Some clones are absent from its copies; in checked studies, under half trace to an unresolved V gene, and the reason for the others is unknown. V, J and clone size reflect that table, while D and trimming were determined from the DNA. Present in this sample are about 2,100,000 clones, 85% to 95% of which were seen just once. More than 1.5% of the sample rests with the top ten.

Recombination joined TRBV6-4 with TRBJ2-5; the D segment might be TRBD1 or TRBD2, since each matches 5 bases. Sequencing was done on a sample of naive CD8+ T cells from PBMCs. The sample's cell subset or site, from its label and the paper: CD45RA+CCR7+. The TCR was taken from a man younger than 30 in good health. Some clones in this sample may be carry-over from other donors' samples. The nucleotide sequence reads as follows: TGTGCCACATACTACAACGAACAGTTGGGGGAGCAGTACTTC. The translation is CATYYNEQLGEQYF.